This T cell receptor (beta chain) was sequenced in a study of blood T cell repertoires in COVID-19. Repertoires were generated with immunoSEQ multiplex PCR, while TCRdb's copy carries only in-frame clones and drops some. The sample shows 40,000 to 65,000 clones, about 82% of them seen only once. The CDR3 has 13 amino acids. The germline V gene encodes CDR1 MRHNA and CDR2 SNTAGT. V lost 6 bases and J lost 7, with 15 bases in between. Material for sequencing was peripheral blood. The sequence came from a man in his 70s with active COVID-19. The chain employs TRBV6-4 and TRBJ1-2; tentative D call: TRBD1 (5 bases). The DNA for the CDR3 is TGTGCCAGCAGCGCGACAGTTTTAGGTGGCTACACCTTC. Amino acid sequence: CASSATVLGGYTF.